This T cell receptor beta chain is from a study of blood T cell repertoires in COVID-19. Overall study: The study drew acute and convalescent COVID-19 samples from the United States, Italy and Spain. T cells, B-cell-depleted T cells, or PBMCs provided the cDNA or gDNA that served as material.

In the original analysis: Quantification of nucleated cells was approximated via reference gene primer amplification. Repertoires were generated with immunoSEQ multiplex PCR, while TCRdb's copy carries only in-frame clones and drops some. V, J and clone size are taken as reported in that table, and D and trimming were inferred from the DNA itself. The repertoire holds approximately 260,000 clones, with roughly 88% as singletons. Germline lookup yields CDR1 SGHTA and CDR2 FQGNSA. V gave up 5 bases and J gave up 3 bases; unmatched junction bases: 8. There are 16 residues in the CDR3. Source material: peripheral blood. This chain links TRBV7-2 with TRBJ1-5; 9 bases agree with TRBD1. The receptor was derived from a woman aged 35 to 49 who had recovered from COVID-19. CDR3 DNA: TGTGCCAGCAGCCCGGGCCGACAGGGGGTCAATCAGCCCCAGCATTTT. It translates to CASSPGRQGVNQPQHF.